The 8 T cell receptor beta chains given below trace back to one sample, sequenced in a study of T cell responses to AZD1222 COVID-19 vaccine. TCRdb's copy holds only in-frame clones and misses some; the assay was immunoSEQ multiplex PCR. Among fewer than 120,000 clones, 88% were seen once, and the ten largest hold over 1.5%. This specimen was peripheral blood, taken on day 0 of AZD1222 vaccination. Receptors originate from an adult in good health.

This clone showed up just once. The rearrangement uses TRBV5-1 and TRBJ1-6, with 7 bases fitting TRBD1. Germline V CDR1 and CDR2: SGHRS, YFSETQ. There are 15 residues in the CDR3. Trimming removed 4 bases from V and 5 bases from J; junction bases left unmatched: 6. The CDR3 reads CASSPRQGNNSPLHF. The CDR3, as DNA: TGCGCCAGCAGCCCTAGACAGGGTAATAATTCACCCCTCCACTTT.

The chain employs TRBV11-2 and TRBJ1-2, with 7 bases fitting TRBD1. Per germline, CDR1 SGHAT and CDR2 FQNNGV. The CDR3 totals 15 residues. Germline trimming cut 5 bases from V and 7 bases from J; bases unmatched to any gene: 13. The CDR3 reads CASSATQTGLSGYTF. CDR3 bases: TGTGCCAGCAGCGCTACTCAGACAGGGTTGAGTGGCTACACCTTC. The full variable domain, completed using reference TRBV11-2 and TRBJ1-2, is EAGVAQSPRYKIIEKRQSVAFWCNPISGHATLYWYQQILGQGPKLLIQFQNNGVVDDSQLPKDRFSAERLKGVDSTLKIQPAKLEDSAVYLCASSATQTGLSGYTFGSGTRLTVV.

The rearrangement uses TRBV5-5 and TRBJ2-7; 9 nucleotides match TRBD1. The CDR3 has 15 residues. CDR1 is SGHKS, CDR2 YYEKEE, per germline (reference sequence). J gave up 3 bases and V 0 bases, and 4 bases lay outside the gene matches. The CDR3 nucleotides read TGTGCCAGCAGCTTGGCCGGGGGACAGGGCTACGAGCAGTACTTC. Its protein product is CASSLAGGQGYEQYF.

This sequence joins TRBV6-6 and TRBJ1-5; D not resolved. Trimming removed 2 bases at V and 0 bases at J, with 8 bases between. Looked up from germline, CDR1 is MNHNY and CDR2 is SVGAGI (reference sequence). The CDR3 is 15 residues long. The CDR3 protein is CASSYEGFSNQPQHF. In nucleotides, the CDR3 is TGTGCCAGCAGTTACGAGGGATTTAGCAATCAGCCCCAGCATTTT.

The chain employs TRBV11-1 and TRBJ1-2; TRBD1 agrees at 8 bases. The CDR3 consists of 13 residues. Germline values: CDR1 SGHAT, CDR2 FQDESV (reference sequence). The trim removed 5 bases at V and 8 bases at J, leaving 7 bases unmatched. The CDR3, as DNA: TGTGCCAGCAGCCCCCGGACAGGGCGCGGCTACACCTTC. Its translation is CASSPRTGRGYTF. Filled out from reference TRBV11-1 and TRBJ1-2, the complete variable domain reads EAEVAQSPRYKITEKSQAVAFWCDPISGHATLYWYRQILGQGPELLVQFQDESVVDDSQLPKDRFSAERLKGVDSTLKIQPAELGDSAMYLCASSPRTGRGYTFGSGTRLTVV.

The J gene is TRBJ2-7, the V gene TRBV15; TRBD1 or TRBD2 may be the D gene (5 bases each). In germline, CDR1 is LNHNV, CDR2 YYDKDF (reference sequence). The length of the CDR3 is 14 residues. Trimming took 4 bases from V and 1 from J, leaving 11 bases between them. CDR3 amino acids: CATSTTRESYEQYF. The DNA of the CDR3 is TGTGCCACCAGCACCACCAGGGAGTCCTACGAGCAGTACTTC.

A remark on this clone: Other DNA sequences in the sample encode the same CDR3. V usage is TRBV5-8 and J usage is TRBJ2-7, with D possibly being TRBD1 (8 bases). Germline V gene sequence: CDR1 SGHTS, CDR2 YDEGEE. V was pared by 1 base and J by 6 bases, with 20 bases between. This CDR3 is 16 amino acids long. As DNA, the CDR3 is TGTGCCAGCAGCTTGCGAAGGACAGGGTGGGGGGGCGAGCAGTACTTC. It specifies CASSLRRTGWGGEQYF.

CDR3 in DNA: TGTGCCAGTAGTATAAGGCCCAGCGGGAGTCGTAGGTACGAGCAGTACTTC. As protein: CASSIRPSGSRRYEQYF. The chain couples TRBV19 to TRBJ2-7, with TRBD2 identical over 8 bases. Germline lookup yields CDR1 LNHDA and CDR2 SQIVND (reference sequence). V dropped 2 bases and J dropped 4; count of bases not matched to a gene: 13. The CDR3 totals 17 residues.